This T cell receptor (beta chain) stems from a study of T cells in Graves' hyperthyroidism and ophthalmopathy. General observations from the study: A model built on 13 V-J features separated ophthalmopathy from stable hyperthyroidism. For ophthalmopathy, model prediction preceded onset by a median approximately 6 months.

Fresh peripheral blood, roughly 9.8 ml of it, supplied the PBMCs. CDR1 LGHDT and CDR2 YNNKEL come from the germline V gene (reference sequence). CDR3 size: 15 residues. With V trimmed by 0 bases and J by 9 bases, 8 bases remained unmatched. TCR beta CDR3 sequences were amplified from RNA transcripts. In the first-round RT-PCR of the TCR CDR3, the HTBI primer set was used. TCRdb re-analysed the multiplex PCR reads in MiXCR, keeping a single row per CDR3 protein. The table lists 490,000 or so distinct CDR3 sequences, about 20% of them singletons. By share, this clonotype ranks as hyperexpanded. Its antigen remains unknown.

The sequence derives from a woman aged 70 to 79 with Graves' ophthalmopathy. Sequenced input: blood. The J gene is TRBJ2-7, the V gene TRBV3-1; 10 bases are a match to TRBD2. CDR3 coding DNA: TGTGCCAGCAGCCAAGATTGGACTAGCGGTCTTGGGCAGTACTTC. Translated, it gives CASSQDWTSGLGQYF.